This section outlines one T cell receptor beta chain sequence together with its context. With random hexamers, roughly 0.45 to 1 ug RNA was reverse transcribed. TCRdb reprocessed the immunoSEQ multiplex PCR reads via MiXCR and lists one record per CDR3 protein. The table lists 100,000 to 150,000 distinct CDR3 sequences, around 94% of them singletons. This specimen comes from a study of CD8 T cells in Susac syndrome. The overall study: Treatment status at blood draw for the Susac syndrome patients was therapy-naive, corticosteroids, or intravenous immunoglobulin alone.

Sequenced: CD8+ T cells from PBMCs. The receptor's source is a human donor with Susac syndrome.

The CDR3 sequence: CASSHLRGEQYF. The CDR3 region has the DNA TGCGCCAGCAGCCACCTCCGGGGCGAGCAGTACTTC. This chain connects TRBV4-1 to TRBJ2-7; tentatively, D is TRBD2 (5 bases). V was cut by 3 bases and J by 6 bases, with 9 bases left in between. The length of the CDR3 is 12 residues. Germline loops: CDR1 MGHRA, CDR2 YSYEKL.